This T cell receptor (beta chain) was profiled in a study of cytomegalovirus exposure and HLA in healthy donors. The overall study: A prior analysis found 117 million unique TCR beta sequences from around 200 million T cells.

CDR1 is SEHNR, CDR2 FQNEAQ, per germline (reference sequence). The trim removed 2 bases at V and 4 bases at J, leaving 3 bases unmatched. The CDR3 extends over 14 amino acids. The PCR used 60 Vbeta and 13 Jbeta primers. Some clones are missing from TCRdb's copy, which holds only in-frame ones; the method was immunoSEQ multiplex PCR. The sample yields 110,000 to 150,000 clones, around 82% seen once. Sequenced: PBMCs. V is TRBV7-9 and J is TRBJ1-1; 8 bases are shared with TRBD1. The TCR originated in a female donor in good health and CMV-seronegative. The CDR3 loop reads CASSLQGAPTEAFF. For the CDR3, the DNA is TGTGCCAGCAGCTTACAGGGGGCCCCCACTGAAGCTTTCTTT.